The 30 T cell receptor beta chains in this list originate from one sample, sequenced in a study of T-cell reconstitution after alpha-beta-depleted transplantation in children. Preparation of the TCRbeta library involved a method that used unique molecular identifiers. TCRdb ran MiXCR on the PCR reads and lists one entry per CDR3 protein. This sample carries 780,000 or so distinct CDR3 sequences, approximately 15% of them seen once, and the ten largest clones take around 5%. The sequencing here drew on PBMCs, mostly from graft donor cells, taken 360 days after TCRalphabeta/CD19-depleted stem cell transplant. The receptors here all came from a male patient younger than 18 who had a stem cell transplant for acute lymphoblastic leukemia, so the T cells may come from the graft donor.

This sequence joins TRBV12-3 or TRBV12-4 and TRBJ1-2, with D maybe TRBD1 (5 bases). Trimming took off 10 bases at V and 6 bases at J, with 12 bases between the two ends. The CDR3 length is 11 residues. The CDR3 nucleotides are TGTGCCATATCGGGGGTCAATGGCTACACCTTC. It translates to CAISGVNGYTF.

This clonotype was seen more than once but under ten times. The J gene is TRBJ1-4, the V gene TRBV15; D is undetermined. There are 13 residues in the CDR3. V lost 0 bases, J lost 5 bases, and 4 bases lay in between. Germline CDR1 LNHNV, CDR2 YYDKDF (reference sequence). CDR3 sequence: CATSRDGNEKLFF. CDR3 nucleotides: TGTGCCACCAGCAGAGATGGAAATGAAAAACTGTTTTTT.

This clonotype was picked up a small number of times. One end of the junction is discordant with germline, which a read error may explain. This chain joins TRBV12-3 or TRBV12-4 and TRBJ1-4; no clear D. The CDR3 length is 16 residues. The CDR3 reads CASSFERIAANEKLFF. CDR3 coding DNA: TGTGCCAGCAGTTTCGAGCGAATAGCAGCTAACGAAAAACTGTTTTTT.

This clonotype was counted at least ten times. This chain uses TRBV5-1 with TRBJ1-1; the D gene is possibly TRBD1 (5 bases). The V end lost 1 base, the J end lost 5 bases, and 9 bases lay between the germline ends. CDR1 and CDR2 (germline): SGHRS, YFSETQ. The CDR3 consists of 13 residues. CDR3 sequence: CASSLSGRTEAFF. CDR3 nucleotides: TGCGCCAGCAGCTTGTCAGGGAGGACTGAAGCTTTCTTT.

The chain has TRBV7-6 and TRBJ1-4, with 10 nucleotides matching TRBD1. The CDR3 has 19 residues. The ends lost 5 bases at V and 3 bases at J; junction bases unmatched: 15. Germline V CDR1 and CDR2: SGHVS, FNYEAQ. This CDR3 reads CASSPRDRGHVLSNEKLFF. The DNA of the CDR3 is TGTGCCAGCAGCCCCCGGGACAGGGGCCACGTGTTATCTAATGAAAAACTGTTTTTT.

The sample holds a few counts of this clonotype. V gene TRBV12-3 or TRBV12-4 combines with J gene TRBJ2-7; 8 nucleotides align to TRBD2. Unmatched junction bases numbered 4, after V lost 5 bases and J lost 1 base. CDR3 length: 14 amino acids. The CDR3 region is CASSIGGVSYEQYF. CDR3 nucleotide sequence: TGTGCCAGCAGTATCGGGGGGGTATCCTACGAGCAGTACTTC.

This clonotype was seen a few times. The chain links TRBV20-1 to TRBJ2-7; D is uncertain. CDR3 size: 13 residues. The germline CDR1 and CDR2 sequences are DFQATT and SNEGSKA (reference sequence). The V end lost 5 bases, the J end lost 6 bases, and 17 bases lay between the germline ends. CDR3 bases: TGCAGTGCTCCTTTACTGCTCCGAAGCGAGCAGTACTTC. Translating it yields CSAPLLLRSEQYF.

This clonotype was seen a handful of times. The CDR3 loop is CASSFAGRSSGANVLTF. The CDR3 DNA follows: TGTGCCAGCAGCTTCGCAGGCAGGAGCTCTGGGGCCAACGTCCTGACTTTC. The chain employs TRBV11-2 and TRBJ2-6; D remains unclear. V was clipped by 3 bases and J by 0 bases, with 12 bases between them. This CDR3 comprises 17 residues. CDR1 and CDR2 from the germline V gene are SGHAT and FQNNGV.

The J gene is TRBJ2-1, the V gene TRBV3-1; 9 bases agree with TRBD2. Trimming removed 3 bases from V and 6 bases from J; junction bases left unmatched: 6. CDR1 is LGHDT and CDR2 is YNNKEL in the germline V gene (reference sequence). This CDR3 has 15 residues. The CDR3 nucleotides read TGTGCCAGCAGCCATGCCCTAGCGGGACCCAATGAGCAGTTCTTC. As protein: CASSHALAGPNEQFF.

The count of this clonotype is one. The rearrangement uses TRBV4-2 and TRBJ1-1; D call uncertain. This CDR3 comprises 14 residues. Germline CDR1 is LGHNA and CDR2 is YNFKEQ. Trimming shortened V by 2 bases and J by 1 base, and 8 bases separated the two germline ends. The CDR3 here is CASSQYQANTEAFF. In nucleotides, the CDR3 is TGTGCCAGCAGCCAATACCAGGCGAACACTGAAGCTTTCTTT.

This clonotype was seen more than once but under ten times. The rearrangement joins TRBV5-1 to TRBJ2-5, with 9 bases lining up with TRBD2. The CDR3 spans 14 residues. Germline V gene lookup returns CDR1 SGHRS and CDR2 YFSETQ. With V trimmed by 0 bases and J by 7 bases, 4 bases remained unmatched. CDR3 coding DNA: TGCGCCAGCAGCTTGGTAGCGGGAGCTCTGACCCAGTACTTC. It translates to CASSLVAGALTQYF.

This clonotype was counted between two and nine times. The chain has TRBV20-1 and TRBJ2-1, with D perhaps assigned TRBD1 or TRBD2 (6 bases each). This CDR3 spans 15 amino acids. Trimming took 6 bases from V and 3 from J, leaving 18 bases between them. The V gene's germline CDR1 is DFQATT and CDR2 SNEGSKA (reference sequence). The CDR3 here is CSAASKGGYYNEQFF. CDR3 DNA: TGCAGTGCAGCCTCGAAGGGGGGCTACTACAATGAGCAGTTCTTC.

This clonotype was seen a handful of times. The chain couples TRBV5-1 to TRBJ1-1; the D gene is possibly TRBD1 (6 bases). Germline lookup yields CDR1 SGHRS and CDR2 YFSETQ. CDR3 size: 13 residues. V lost 3 bases and J lost 4, with 10 bases in between. The CDR3 is CASSSTGITEAFF. The CDR3 DNA follows: TGCGCCAGCAGCTCAACAGGGATCACTGAAGCTTTCTTT.

J is TRBJ2-5 and V is TRBV2; D remains ambiguous. Trimming stripped 3 bases from V and 0 bases from J, with 11 bases between. The CDR3 is made up of 15 amino acids. The germline V gene has CDR1 SNHLY and CDR2 FYNNEI. CDR3: CASSEASGYQETQYF. CDR3 bases: TGTGCCAGCAGTGAGGCTTCAGGTTACCAAGAGACCCAGTACTTC. Full variable domain (rest looked up from reference TRBV2 and TRBJ2-5): EPEVTQTPSHQVTQMGQEVILRCVPISNHLYFYWYRQILGQKVEFLVSFYNNEISEKSEIFDDQFSVERPDGSNFTLKIRSTKLEDSAMYFCASSEASGYQETQYFGPGTRLLVL.

The chain is built from TRBV7-9 and TRBJ1-2, with a weak D call TRBD1 (5 bases). The CDR3 runs 16 residues. The V end lost 2 bases, the J end lost 0 bases, and 13 bases lay between the germline ends. Germline V gene data show CDR1 as SEHNR and CDR2 as FQNEAQ (reference sequence). This chain's CDR3 is CASSLTPGSPNYGYTF. Written as DNA, the CDR3 is TGTGCCAGCAGCTTAACCCCAGGGTCCCCTAACTATGGCTACACCTTC.

This clonotype was seen more than once but under ten times. The chain couples TRBV10-3 to TRBJ2-7; 11 bases line up with TRBD2. CDR1 ENHRY and CDR2 SYGVKD come from the germline V gene. The length of the CDR3 is 18 residues. V shed 3 bases, J shed 4 bases, and the junction held 14 bases outside the gene matches. CDR3 DNA: TGTGCCATCAGTGAAGGCCAGGCGCTAGCGGGAGGAACTTACGAGCAGTACTTC. Translation: CAISEGQALAGGTYEQYF.

The J gene is TRBJ2-7, the V gene TRBV7-3, with D perhaps matching TRBD1 or TRBD2 (5 bases each). From germline, CDR1 is SGHTA and CDR2 FQGTGA. CDR3 length: 12 residues. Trimming pared 2 bases from V and 6 bases from J, leaving 8 bases between. In DNA, the CDR3 is TGTGCCAGCAGCTTAGGGGACGCCGAGCAGTACTTC. Its translation: CASSLGDAEQYF.

This clonotype occurred a few times. The chain carries TRBV9 and TRBJ2-1, with no clear D. Deletions cut 0 bases from V and 3 bases from J, with 10 bases between. The CDR3 spans 15 residues. Germline values: CDR1 SGDLS, CDR2 YYNGEE. Here the CDR3 reads CASSVGVVGYNEQFF. The CDR3 DNA is TGTGCCAGCAGCGTAGGGGTCGTGGGCTACAATGAGCAGTTCTTC.

Ten or more counts support this clonotype. The V gene is TRBV5-1, the J gene TRBJ2-7; TRBD2 agrees at 7 bases. The V and J ends lost 7 bases and 4 bases, in that order; junction bases with no gene match: 8. This CDR3 has 13 residues. Germline lookup yields CDR1 SGHRS and CDR2 YFSETQ. In DNA, the CDR3 is TGCGCCAGCCGGGCTAGCGGAGTTTACGAGCAGTACTTC. Its protein is CASRASGVYEQYF.

This clonotype was counted between two and nine times. The chain carries TRBV11-2 and TRBJ2-3; 10 bases are a match to TRBD2. Looked up from germline, CDR1 is SGHAT and CDR2 is FQNNGV. V was pared by 2 bases and J by 4 bases, with 12 bases of the junction left unmatched. The CDR3 sequence is 18 residues long. The DNA of the CDR3 is TGTGCCAGCAGCTTAAAGGGTAGTCTAGCGGGAGCCCCAGATACGCAGTATTTT. As protein: CASSLKGSLAGAPDTQYF.

V is TRBV5-1 and J is TRBJ1-2; no reliable D call. The CDR3 is made up of 14 amino acids. The V gene's germline CDR1 is SGHRS and CDR2 YFSETQ. V gave up 2 bases and J gave up 2 bases, with 10 bases separating them. CDR3 sequence (DNA): TGCGCCAGCAGCTTTCATGACGGGAACTATGGCTACACCTTC. As protein: CASSFHDGNYGYTF. The full variable domain, rest sourced from reference TRBV5-1 and TRBJ1-2, is KAGVTQTPRYLIKTRGQQVTLSCSPISGHRSVSWYQQTPGQGLQFLFEYFSETQRNKGNFPGRFSGRQFSNSRSEMNVSTLELGDSALYLCASSFHDGNYGYTFGSGTRLTVV.

This clonotype was picked up a small number of times. V is TRBV5-1 and J is TRBJ2-4; 9 bases fit TRBD2. The CDR3 length is 12 residues. Trimming cost V 7 bases and J 8 bases; bases outside gene matches: 4. CDR1 SGHRS and CDR2 YFSETQ come from the germline V gene. CDR3 residues: CASSLAGYIQYF. As DNA, the CDR3 is TGCGCCAGCTCGCTAGCGGGATACATTCAGTACTTC.

This clonotype was found a few times. The CDR3 loop is CASSVVGANDARAGELFF. The CDR3 region has the DNA TGTGCCAGCAGCGTAGTCGGCGCGAACGATGCCCGGGCCGGGGAGCTGTTTTTT. This chain connects TRBV9 to TRBJ2-2; D uncertain. There are 18 residues in the CDR3. V gave up 0 bases and J gave up 6 bases, with 21 bases separating them. CDR1 is SGDLS and CDR2 is YYNGEE in the germline V gene.

The CDR3 region is CASSWGQTAFF. Here the CDR3 DNA reads TGTGCCAGCAGCTGGGGACAGACGGCTTTCTTT. The rearrangement joins TRBV5-6 to TRBJ1-1, with 7 nucleotides matching TRBD1. Germline loops: CDR1 SGHDT, CDR2 YYEEEE. The CDR3 extends over 11 amino acids. V lost 3 bases, J lost 11 bases, and 4 bases stayed unmatched.

The chain has TRBV7-6 and TRBJ2-1, with D maybe TRBD2 (6 bases). Germline-derived CDR1 and CDR2 are SGHVS and FNYEAQ. The CDR3 is 15 residues long. The V end lost 5 bases, the J end lost 4 bases, and 15 bases lay between the germline ends. The CDR3 coding sequence is TGTGCCAGCAGCGTGCTAGGACTAACGTACAATGAGCAGTTCTTC. As protein: CASSVLGLTYNEQFF.

This clonotype appeared a few times. The gene calls are TRBV15 and TRBJ2-7; D unclear. The CDR3 consists of 13 residues. The V gene's germline CDR1 is LNHNV and CDR2 YYDKDF (reference sequence). V was pared by 8 bases and J by 9 bases, with 20 bases between. The CDR3 nucleotides read TGTGCCACCGGCCAGTCGAGGATACCGAGGCAGTACTTC. Translated, it gives CATGQSRIPRQYF.

V gene TRBV24-1 combines with J gene TRBJ2-3; 10 bases are a match to TRBD2. The ends lost 3 bases at V and 4 bases at J; junction bases unmatched: 9. Germline loops: CDR1 KGHDR, CDR2 SFDVKD. The CDR3 covers 17 residues. The CDR3 coding sequence is TGTGCCACCAGTGATCCGTTAAGCGGGAGGGGCGCAGATACGCAGTATTTT. Amino acid sequence: CATSDPLSGRGADTQYF.

This clonotype showed up just a few times. The chain has TRBV5-8 and TRBJ2-7, with a possible D match to TRBD2 (6 bases). Germline CDR1 is SGHTS and CDR2 is YDEGEE. The V and J ends lost 2 bases and 0 bases respectively, with 9 bases between them. This CDR3 contains 14 residues. The CDR3 sequence is CASSFLGSSYEQYF. CDR3 sequence (DNA): TGTGCCAGCAGCTTTCTCGGGAGCTCCTACGAGCAGTACTTC.

In its sample, this clonotype was seen a few times. V gene TRBV7-9 combines with J gene TRBJ2-1, with D possibly matching TRBD2 (6 bases). V lost 7 bases and J lost 0, with 10 bases in between. CDR1 is SEHNR, CDR2 FQNEAQ, per germline (reference sequence). This CDR3 comprises 14 residues. The CDR3 loop reads CASIPGSSYNEQFF. In DNA form, the CDR3 reads TGTGCCAGCATCCCCGGGAGCTCCTACAATGAGCAGTTCTTC.

For the CDR3, the DNA is TGTGCCAGCAGCTGTGACAGGGGGCGGGTCGGAGCTTTCTTT. Protein: CASSCDRGRVGAFF. The chain employs TRBV7-2 and TRBJ1-1; TRBD1 agrees at 10 bases. CDR3 size: 14 residues. Trimming removed 4 bases from V and 10 bases from J; junction bases left unmatched: 9. Germline assignment: CDR1 SGHTA and CDR2 FQGNSA.